The 23 T cell receptor beta chains in this list originate from one sample, sequenced in a study of T cell repertoires in cytomegalovirus infection. TCRdb recomputed calls from the reads with MiXCR, one row per CDR3 protein. This table holds about 530,000 distinct CDR3 sequences, 26% found once. Source material: PBMCs. These receptors were obtained from a human donor in good health (CMV status not recorded). Some clones in this sample may be carry-over from other donors' samples.

This clonotype was recorded many times. The V gene is TRBV2, the J gene TRBJ1-4; 7 nucleotides line up with TRBD1. The germline V gene encodes CDR1 SNHLY and CDR2 FYNNEI. This CDR3 spans 14 amino acids. Trimming cost V 4 bases and J 8 bases; bases outside gene matches: 7. The CDR3 loop is CASSVRDSGEKLFF. The CDR3 nucleotides are TGTGCCAGCAGTGTCCGGGACAGTGGCGAAAAACTGTTTTTT.

The genes are TRBV7-2 and TRBJ2-7; D tentatively fits TRBD1 or TRBD2 (6 bases each). V was shortened by 4 bases and J by 7 bases, with 14 bases between the two germline ends. The CDR3 covers 13 residues. CDR1 is SGHTA, CDR2 FQGNSA, per germline. The CDR3 nucleotides are TGTGCCAGCAGCTCGAGGGGGGCGGGGGAGCAGTACGTC. It specifies CASSSRGAGEQYV.

This clonotype was observed at least ten times. The chain couples TRBV28 to TRBJ2-5, with 8 bases aligning to TRBD2. J lost 3 bases, V lost 5 bases, and 11 bases had no gene match. The CDR3 runs 16 residues. The germline V gene encodes CDR1 MDHEN and CDR2 SYDVKM. The CDR3 DNA is TGTGCCAGCAGTACCTACCCGGGACTAGGAAAAGAGACCCAGTACTTC. Encoded protein: CASSTYPGLGKETQYF. Full variable domain (missing parts from reference TRBV28 and TRBJ2-5): DVKVTQSSRYLVKRTGEKVFLECVQDMDHENMFWYRQDPGLGLRLIYFSYDVKMKEKGDIPEGYSVSREKKERFSLILESASTNQTSMYLCASSTYPGLGKETQYFGPGTRLLVL.

This clonotype was counted ten times or more. This chain links TRBV6-1 with TRBJ2-7, with TRBD1 as a possible D gene (6 bases). The CDR3 has 14 residues. Per the germline V gene, CDR1 is MNHNS and CDR2 is SASEGT. Trimming pared 1 base from V and 7 bases from J, leaving 14 bases between. Here the CDR3 DNA reads TGTGCCAGCAGTGAAGTACCAGGGCAGGGGGAGCAGTACTTC. Translation: CASSEVPGQGEQYF.

This clonotype was observed a handful of times. The gene calls are TRBV12-3 or TRBV12-4 and TRBJ2-7; 7 bases are a match to TRBD1. Trimming cost V 5 bases and J 6 bases; bases outside gene matches: 7. The CDR3 spans 13 residues. For the CDR3, the DNA is TGTGCCAGCAGTGTATACAGGGGCGGCGAGCAGTACGTC. Its translation: CASSVYRGGEQYV.

The chain has TRBV12-3 or TRBV12-4 and TRBJ2-6; D not resolved. V was trimmed by 1 base and J by 3 bases, leaving 7 bases between them. The CDR3 runs 15 residues. In DNA form, the CDR3 reads TGTGCCAGCAGTTTAGTCATGGGTGGGGCCAACGTCCTGACTTTC. This gives the protein CASSLVMGGANVLTF.

The chain carries TRBV10-2 and TRBJ2-3; 10 bases match TRBD2. The germline gives CDR1 WSHSY, CDR2 SAAADI. The CDR3 spans 19 residues. V lost 3 bases and J lost 0; bases outside the gene matches: 12. The CDR3 loop reads CASSEGSLSGRTSTDTQYF. DNA of the CDR3: TGCGCCAGCAGTGAAGGGTCCCTTAGCGGGAGGACTAGCACAGATACGCAGTATTTT.

This sequence joins TRBV6-8 and TRBJ2-2, with a tentative D call TRBD2 (6 bases). Trimming took off 6 bases at V and 1 base at J, with 18 bases between the two ends. The CDR3 totals 17 residues. Germline CDR1 is MNHGY and CDR2 is SAAAGT. The CDR3 DNA is TGTGCCAGCAGCTGGGCCGGGGGTGGGGTGAACACCGGGGAGCTGTTTTTT. It specifies CASSWAGGGVNTGELFF.

The chain combines TRBV4-2 with TRBJ1-6; D is uncertain. V was trimmed by 0 bases and J by 0 bases, leaving 9 bases between them. CDR1 LGHNA and CDR2 YNFKEQ come from the germline V gene. The CDR3 runs 17 residues. The CDR3 sequence is CASSQEVPNSYNSPLHF. The DNA for the CDR3 is TGTGCCAGCAGCCAAGAAGTCCCGAACTCCTATAATTCACCCCTCCACTTT.

This clonotype has more than one count but fewer than ten. This chain joins TRBV20-1 and TRBJ2-7; 12 positions match TRBD2. CDR3 length: 16 residues. Germline values: CDR1 DFQATT, CDR2 SNEGSKA (reference sequence). The junction had 10 bases not matched to a gene; V was cut back by 5 bases and J by 2 bases. DNA for the CDR3: TGCAGTGCTCTAAGACTAGCGGGAGCGGAACCCTACGAGCAGTACTTC. The encoded protein is CSALRLAGAEPYEQYF.

This clonotype was found a few times. The chain combines TRBV30 with TRBJ2-1; 9 bases agree with TRBD2. Germline lookup yields CDR1 GTSNPN and CDR2 SVGIG (reference sequence). After removal of 0 bases from V and 4 bases from J, the junction contained 7 bases not matched to a gene. The CDR3 totals 16 residues. CDR3 residues: CAWSVGLAGLYNEQFF. The DNA of the CDR3 is TGTGCCTGGAGTGTGGGGCTAGCGGGGTTATACAATGAGCAGTTCTTC.

The genes are TRBV6-5 and TRBJ2-2; TRBD2 matches at 10 bases. The CDR3 is made up of 14 amino acids. From germline, CDR1 is MNHEY and CDR2 SVGAGI. After removal of 6 bases from V and 6 bases from J, the junction contained 4 bases not matched to a gene. CDR3 in amino acids: CASRPGLASGELFF. In DNA, the CDR3 is TGTGCCAGCAGGCCGGGACTAGCGTCCGGGGAGCTGTTTTTT.

The chain is built from TRBV4-1 and TRBJ1-2; 9 bases agree with TRBD1. Germline V gene data show CDR1 as MGHRA and CDR2 as YSYEKL. The J segment lost 3 bases and the V segment lost 2 bases, leaving 4 bases of the junction unmatched. The CDR3 totals 15 residues. The CDR3 is CASSQQQGADYGYTF. Written as DNA, the CDR3 is TGCGCCAGCAGCCAACAACAGGGGGCGGACTATGGCTACACCTTC.

This clonotype was seen repeatedly, ten times or more. V and J are TRBV7-2 and TRBJ2-1; D tentatively fits TRBD1 or TRBD2 (5 bases each). V was pared by 5 bases and J by 7 bases, with 24 bases between. Germline CDR1 is SGHTA and CDR2 is FQGNSA. The CDR3 runs 17 residues. CDR3 sequence (DNA): TGTGCCAGCAGCCCGAGAGGGGTACTGGTTGGTTGGAATGAGCAGTTCTTC. Amino acids: CASSPRGVLVGWNEQFF.

The chain recombines TRBV20-1 with TRBJ2-5, with 14 positions matching TRBD2. With 3 bases clipped from V and 6 bases from J, the junction kept 9 bases outside the gene matches. In germline, CDR1 is DFQATT, CDR2 SNEGSKA (reference sequence). This CDR3 is built from 16 residues. DNA of the CDR3: TGCAGTGCTAGGACTAGCGGGAGGGCGGGGGGGCAGACCCAGTACTTC. The encoded protein is CSARTSGRAGGQTQYF.

This clonotype was seen more than once but under ten times. The rearrangement links TRBV3-1 to TRBJ1-1; no reliable D call. CDR3 length equals 14 residues. Germline-derived CDR1 and CDR2 are LGHDT and YNNKEL (reference sequence). Between the trimmed V and J ends, which lost 3 bases and 8 bases, there was a span of 16 bases. Here the CDR3 reads CASSHRYSGLEAFF. As DNA, the CDR3 is TGTGCCAGCAGCCATCGCTACAGTGGCCTCGAAGCTTTCTTT. Drawing the rest from reference TRBV3-1 and TRBJ1-1, the complete variable domain is DTAVSQTPKYLVTQMGNDKSIKCEQNLGHDTMYWYKQDSKKFLKIMFSYNNKELIINETVPNRFSPKSPDKAHLNLHINSLELGDSAVYFCASSHRYSGLEAFFGQGTRLTVV.

J is TRBJ2-1 and V is TRBV2; D is possibly TRBD1 or TRBD2 (5 bases each). V was trimmed by 3 bases and J by 0 bases, leaving 15 bases between them. The CDR3 contains 17 residues. Germline CDR1 and CDR2: SNHLY and FYNNEI. CDR3 protein: CASSDRGAVSSYNEQFF. CDR3 sequence (DNA): TGTGCCAGCAGTGATAGGGGAGCGGTGAGCTCCTACAATGAGCAGTTCTTC.

This clonotype was seen only a few times. V is TRBV15 and J is TRBJ2-1; tentative D call: TRBD2 (6 bases). Trimming took 0 bases from V and 0 from J, leaving 12 bases between them. The CDR3 consists of 17 residues. The V gene's germline CDR1 is LNHNV and CDR2 YYDKDF (reference sequence). CDR3 nucleotides: TGTGCCACCAGCAGAGACGGGAGTACGAGCTCCTACAATGAGCAGTTCTTC. This gives the protein CATSRDGSTSSYNEQFF.

V usage is TRBV5-4 and J usage is TRBJ2-3, with TRBD1 matching 9 bases. The length of the CDR3 is 15 residues. V shed 4 bases, J shed 3 bases, and the junction held 6 bases outside the gene matches. Germline V gene sequence: CDR1 SGHNT, CDR2 YYREEE (reference sequence). Here the CDR3 DNA reads TGTGCCAGCAGCCCCACCGGGACAGGGACAGATACGCAGTATTTT. Translating it yields CASSPTGTGTDTQYF.

The chain recombines TRBV15 with TRBJ2-7; 7 bases fit TRBD2. Per germline, CDR1 LNHNV and CDR2 YYDKDF (reference sequence). The CDR3 sequence is 14 residues long. Trimming cost V 5 bases and J 3 bases; bases outside gene matches: 7. The CDR3: CATSWKSGNYEQYF. The CDR3 DNA sequence: TGTGCCACCAGCTGGAAAAGCGGGAACTACGAGCAGTACTTC. The full variable domain, rest sourced from reference TRBV15 and TRBJ2-7, is DAMVIQNPRYQVTQFGKPVTLSCSQTLNHNVMYWYQQKSSQAPKLLFHYYDKDFNNEADTPDNFQSRRPNTSFCFLDIRSPGLGDTAMYLCATSWKSGNYEQYFGPGTRLTVT.

This clonotype was seen more than once but under ten times. The chain joins TRBV10-3 to TRBJ2-1; D not resolved. This CDR3 contains 12 residues. V lost 6 bases, J lost 7 bases, and 10 bases lay in between. Per the germline V gene, CDR1 is ENHRY and CDR2 is SYGVKD. This CDR3 is CAISLVKNEQFF. In DNA, the CDR3 is TGTGCCATCAGCCTAGTTAAGAATGAGCAGTTCTTC.

This clonotype was seen a few times. This chain uses TRBV4-3 with TRBJ2-1; D perhaps matches TRBD2 (6 bases). Trimming shortened V by 6 bases and J by 2 bases, and 14 bases separated the two germline ends. CDR1 is LGHNA and CDR2 is YSLEER in the germline V gene. The CDR3 is made up of 15 amino acids. DNA of the CDR3: TGCGCCAGCAGTCACCGGCGGGATGCCTACAATGAGCAGTTCTTC. Its translation is CASSHRRDAYNEQFF.

The sample holds a few counts of this clonotype. The gene calls are TRBV2 and TRBJ1-4; the match to TRBD1 covers 7 bases. CDR3 length equals 13 residues. V trimming: 7 bases; J trimming: 5 bases; junction bases outside the gene matches: 4. Germline V gene sequence: CDR1 SNHLY, CDR2 FYNNEI. CDR3 nucleotides: TGTGCCAGCAAAGGACAGGCAAATGAAAAACTGTTTTTT. Residues: CASKGQANEKLFF.